The 24 T cell receptor beta chains reported below all come from one sample, sequenced in a study of Tregs in tolerant kidney transplant recipients. Mixed chimerism was transient after nonmyeloablative marrow transplants from related graft donors. The table came from immunoSEQ multiplex PCR; TCRdb's copy has only in-frame clones and leaves some out. The listing records some 15,000 clones. Sequenced here: CD8+ T cells from blood (PBMCs), sampled 6 months after the transplant. These receptors came from a human patient who received a combined kidney and bone marrow transplant. Some T cells could come from the graft donor.

Comment on this clone: The CDR3 end falls 3 residues outside the read, so it is completed with the germline J gene. This chain connects TRBV7-9 to TRBJ2-1; D call uncertain. The CDR3 sequence is 12 residues long. The V end was cut by 10 bases, the J end by 2 bases, with 9 bases between. Germline CDR1 and CDR2: SEHNR and FQNEAQ (reference sequence). The DNA read from the CDR3 is TGTGCCACCTCGACAACCTACAATGAG. Translation gives CATSTTYNE. The full CDR3 protein reads CATSTTYNEQFF.

A note on this clone: Read data end 3 residues before the CDR3 end; the end is taken from the germline J gene. The chain uses TRBV20-1 and TRBJ2-7; perhaps TRBD2 as D (6 bases). The CDR3 covers 15 residues. The germline V gene has CDR1 DFQATT and CDR2 SNEGSKA (reference sequence). V shed 0 bases and J shed 2 bases, with 14 bases lying between them. CDR3 loop: CSARDSDGGAYEQYF. The part of the CDR3 DNA that was read is TGCAGTGCTAGAGATAGTGACGGCGGGGCCTACGAG.

Concerning this clone: The sequence runs out 3 residues before the end of the CDR3; the remainder is reconstructed from the germline J gene. The chain recombines TRBV20-1 with TRBJ2-2; maybe TRBD1 (5 bases). The CDR3 is 14 residues long. CDR1 is DFQATT, CDR2 SNEGSKA, per germline (reference sequence). CDR3 sequence reads: CSASVSTVHEKLFF. The sequenced part of the CDR3 DNA is TGCAGTGCTAGCGTCTCGACAGTCCATGAAAAG.

Details on this clone: Read sequence stops 3 residues before the CDR3 end, and the germline J gene provides the missing end. This chain joins TRBV19 and TRBJ2-3; D is perhaps TRBD2 (6 bases). Germline V gene data show CDR1 as LNHDA and CDR2 as SQIVND (reference sequence). CDR3 size: 15 residues. The covered CDR3 bases are TGTGCCAGTAGTATCGGTCGGCGGGAACAAGAGACG. Translating gives CASSIGRREQET. The complete CDR3 protein is CASSIGRREQETQYF.

On this clone: Read data end 3 residues before the CDR3 end; the end is taken from the germline J gene. The chain links TRBV11-3 to TRBJ2-7; D unresolved. The V gene's germline CDR1 is SGHNT and CDR2 YENEEA. The CDR3 sequence is 14 residues long. Trimming took 8 bases from V and 1 from J, leaving 15 bases between them. This CDR3 reads CASCLGPDSYEQYF. Incomplete CDR3 DNA: TGTGCCAGCTGCCTGGGCCCAGATTCCTACGAG.

Points on this clone: At one end the junction does not follow the germline gene, possibly because of a read error. The read finishes 3 residues shy of the CDR3 end, and the germline J gene is used to complete it. The sample contains more than one DNA sequence encoding this CDR3. This rearrangement joins TRBV19 to TRBJ1-3; 7 bases line up with TRBD1. This CDR3 is built from 15 residues. From germline, CDR1 is LNHDA and CDR2 SQIVND (reference sequence). CDR3: CASSARQGGGNTIYF. The CDR3 bases that were read are TGTGCCAGTAGTGCCCGACAGGGAGGTGGAAACACA.

Comments on this clone: From the germline J gene comes the end of the CDR3, since the read stops 3 residues before it. The gene calls are TRBV2 and TRBJ2-1, with D possibly matching TRBD2 (7 bases). The CDR3 is 14 amino acids. Germline V gene data show CDR1 as SNHLY and CDR2 as FYNNEI. Trimming pared 7 bases from V and 7 bases from J, leaving 17 bases between. The DNA read from the CDR3 is TGTGCCAGCACCGAGGGGGGGGGAGGGAATGAG. This encodes CASTEGGGGNE. The whole CDR3 reads CASTEGGGGNEQFF.

Comment on this clone: One end of the junction fails to match germline, which may point to a read error. CDR3 DNA (partial): TGTGCCAGAAGTGGGACTAGCGGAGATTACAATGAG. Protein product: CARSGTSGDYNE. The full CDR3 is CARSGTSGDYNEQFF. The chain joins TRBV2 to TRBJ2-1; 11 nucleotides match TRBD2. The CDR3 goes on 3 residues after the read ends, and that part is filled in from the germline J gene. This CDR3 contains 15 residues. Germline CDR1 reads SNHLY; CDR2 reads FYNNEI.

A note on this clone: Read coverage stops 3 residues before the CDR3 terminus; the germline J gene supplies the remainder. This chain links TRBV18 with TRBJ1-1; possible D gene TRBD1, 6 bases. The length of the CDR3 is 15 residues. Germline CDR1 is KGHSH and CDR2 is LQKENI. With 7 bases removed from V and 1 base from J, the gap between germline ends came to 16 bases. The CDR3 bases that were read are TGTGCCAGCTTTACTTTGGACAGAAAGAACACTGAA. It codes for CASFTLDRKNTE. The whole CDR3 sequence is CASFTLDRKNTEAFF.

Of note for this clone: The CDR3 is cut off 3 residues early in the read; its end comes from the germline J gene. This chain links TRBV28 with TRBJ1-1, with 9 positions matching TRBD1. CDR3 length equals 15 residues. Germline V gives CDR1 MDHEN, CDR2 SYDVKM. The V and J ends lost 5 bases and 4 bases, in that order; junction bases with no gene match: 8. Incomplete CDR3 DNA: TGTGCCAGCAGTATTACAGGGGGCGCGGGCACTGAA. It specifies CASSITGGAGTE. The full CDR3 protein reads CASSITGGAGTEAFF.

Remarks on this clone: The missing CDR3 end, 3 residues past where the read stops, is filled in from the germline J gene. V and J are TRBV5-4 and TRBJ1-2; unclear D gene. The germline V and J ends were trimmed by 4 bases and 0 bases, with 10 bases remaining between them. The CDR3 runs to 14 residues. In germline, CDR1 is SGHNT, CDR2 YYREEE (reference sequence). CDR3 DNA, as far as it was read: TGTGCCAGCAGCCCCCGAAGGGCTAACTATGGC. As protein: CASSPRRANYG. The CDR3 in its entirety is CASSPRRANYGYTF.

With respect to this clone: From the germline J gene comes the end of the CDR3, since the read stops 3 residues before it. The rearrangement links TRBV29-1 to TRBJ2-7; possibly TRBD2 for D (7 bases). This CDR3 comprises 16 residues. The V and J ends lost 2 bases and 2 bases respectively, with 19 bases between them. Germline assignment: CDR1 SQVTM and CDR2 ANQGSEA. CDR3 loop: CSVELGGMGAPYEQYF. CDR3 DNA, as far as it was read: TGCAGCGTTGAACTGGGGGGGATGGGGGCCCCCTACGAG.

Concerning this clone: The read falls 3 residues short of the CDR3 end, and the missing part is taken from the germline J gene. J is TRBJ1-4 and V is TRBV11-2; D is possibly TRBD1 (5 bases). V was cut by 1 base and J by 3 bases, with 9 bases left in between. The length of the CDR3 is 15 residues. Per germline, CDR1 SGHAT and CDR2 FQNNGV. The CDR3 is CASSLGGAPNEKLFF. The CDR3 bases that were read are TGTGCCAGCAGCTTAGGTGGGGCACCTAATGAAAAA.

Remarks on this clone: The CDR3 end is not reached by the read, which stops 3 residues before it; the germline J gene fills it in. The V call is TRBV19, the J call TRBJ1-2; possible D gene TRBD1, 5 bases. The CDR3 is made up of 16 amino acids. In germline, CDR1 is LNHDA, CDR2 SQIVND (reference sequence). The CDR3 here is CASSWGTSGSEGTYTF. The part of the CDR3 DNA that was read is TGTGCCAGTAGTTGGGGGACTAGCGGGAGTGAGGGCACC. The full variable domain, completed using reference TRBV19 and TRBJ1-2, is DGGITQSPKYLFRKEGQNVTLSCEQNLNHDAMYWYRQDPGQGLRLIYYSQIVNDFQKGDIAEGYSVSREKKESFPLTVTSAQKNPTAFYLCASSWGTSGSEGTYTFGSGTRLTVV.

Points on this clone: Read data end 3 residues before the CDR3 end; the end is taken from the germline J gene. The rearrangement joins TRBV19 to TRBJ1-1; 7 bases line up with TRBD1. Germline lookup yields CDR1 LNHDA and CDR2 SQIVND (reference sequence). After removal of 3 bases from V and 0 bases from J, the junction contained 1 base not matched to a gene. The CDR3 is 14 residues long. CDR3 bases read: TGTGCCAGTAGTATGGGGACAGTGAACACTGAA. It yields the protein CASSMGTVNTE. The full-length CDR3 reads as CASSMGTVNTEAFF.

Of note for this clone: The CDR3 end falls 3 residues outside the read, so it is completed with the germline J gene. This sample also contains other DNA sequences that code for the same CDR3. The chain uses TRBV28 and TRBJ1-2; 9 nucleotides match TRBD1. After removal of 5 bases from V and 2 bases from J, the junction contained 3 bases not matched to a gene. CDR3 length: 14 residues. Looked up from germline, CDR1 is MDHEN and CDR2 is SYDVKM. The sequenced part of the CDR3 DNA is TGTGCCAGCAGTCTCGGACAGGGGAACTATGGC. Translated, it gives CASSLGQGNYG. In full, the CDR3 reads CASSLGQGNYGYTF.

Incomplete CDR3 DNA: TGTGCCAGCAGTGAAGGTGTCACGAGGGACACTGAA. It is translated as CASSEGVTRDTE. The full CDR3 protein is CASSEGVTRDTEAFF. The rearrangement links TRBV2 to TRBJ1-1; D gene uncertain. The observed sequence ends 3 residues before the CDR3 terminus, with the missing tail filled in from the germline J gene. Germline-derived CDR1 and CDR2 are SNHLY and FYNNEI. CDR3 length: 15 amino acids. V shed 1 base and J shed 3 bases, with 12 bases lying between them.

Remarks on this clone: The CDR3 is cut off 3 residues early in the read; its end comes from the germline J gene. The chain recombines TRBV13 with TRBJ2-7, with TRBD2 matching 7 bases. Germline-derived CDR1 and CDR2 are PRHDT and FYEKMQ (reference sequence). This CDR3 is 17 amino acids long. The trim removed 1 base at V and 0 bases at J, leaving 9 bases unmatched. The sequenced part of the CDR3 DNA is TGTGCCAGCAGCTTAGCCCCGGGGGAGGGGTACTCCTACGAG. This translates into CASSLAPGEGYSYE. The CDR3 in its entirety is CASSLAPGEGYSYEQYF.

Points on this clone: From the germline J gene comes the end of the CDR3, since the read stops 3 residues before it. The rearrangement links TRBV7-9 to TRBJ2-5; possible D gene TRBD2, 5 bases. Between the trimmed V and J ends, which lost 5 bases and 4 bases, there was a span of 14 bases. Germline V gives CDR1 SEHNR, CDR2 FQNEAQ (reference sequence). The CDR3 has 14 residues. CDR3 DNA (partial): TGTGCCAGCAGCCGGACCCCAGCGGCAGAGACC. Amino acid sequence: CASSRTPAAET. In full, the CDR3 is CASSRTPAAETQYF.

As to this clone: Read data end 3 residues before the CDR3 end; the end is taken from the germline J gene. The chain joins TRBV2 to TRBJ2-5; TRBD2 agrees at 10 bases. Unmatched junction bases numbered 10, after V lost 3 bases and J lost 0 bases. CDR1 is SNHLY, CDR2 FYNNEI, per germline. This CDR3 spans 18 amino acids. The CDR3 is CASSDSGTSVGYQETQYF. The sequenced CDR3 bases are TGTGCCAGCAGTGATAGCGGGACTAGCGTAGGATACCAAGAGACC. Full variable domain (rest looked up from reference TRBV2 and TRBJ2-5): EPEVTQTPSHQVTQMGQEVILRCVPISNHLYFYWYRQILGQKVEFLVSFYNNEISEKSEIFDDQFSVERPDGSNFTLKIRSTKLEDSAMYFCASSDSGTSVGYQETQYFGPGTRLLVL.

As to this clone: From the germline J gene comes the end of the CDR3, since the read stops 3 residues before it. The J gene is TRBJ1-1, the V gene TRBV10-1; weak D call: TRBD1 (5 bases). Trimming took 5 bases from V and 4 from J, leaving 14 bases between them. Germline-derived CDR1 and CDR2 are WNHNN and SYGVQD (reference sequence). The CDR3 sequence is 14 residues long. Incomplete CDR3 DNA: TGCGCCAGCAGTCCTACGGGGGGACCCACTGAA. The encoded protein is CASSPTGGPTE. From start to end, the CDR3 is CASSPTGGPTEAFF.

As to this clone: The read terminates 3 residues ahead of where the CDR3 ends, so the germline J gene completes it. This chain connects TRBV2 to TRBJ2-1, with D possibly matching TRBD1 (6 bases). Germline-derived CDR1 and CDR2 are SNHLY and FYNNEI. The ends were cut back, 6 bases at V and 0 bases at J, with 15 bases in the middle. This CDR3 has 16 amino acids. The covered CDR3 bases are TGTGCCAGCAGGGGAATCGGACAGCCCTCCTACAATGAG. Residues: CASRGIGQPSYNE. The full-length CDR3 reads as CASRGIGQPSYNEQFF.

Comments on this clone: Read sequence stops 3 residues before the CDR3 end, and the germline J gene provides the missing end. The chain employs TRBV7-7 and TRBJ1-5, with D perhaps matching TRBD1 (5 bases). CDR1 is SSHAT, CDR2 FNYEAQ, per germline (reference sequence). Between the trimmed V and J ends, which lost 9 bases and 0 bases, there was a span of 21 bases. CDR3 length: 17 residues. CDR3 sequence reads: CARAFRQPRYSNQPQHF. Partial CDR3 DNA: TGTGCCAGGGCCTTTAGACAGCCACGATATAGCAATCAGCCC.

Regarding this clone: The DNA ends 3 residues before the CDR3 does, and the rest of the CDR3 is filled in from the germline J gene. The J gene is TRBJ2-7, the V gene TRBV12-3 or TRBV12-4, with D tentatively TRBD2 (6 bases). Trimming cost V 4 bases and J 4 bases, with 20 bases left between them. The CDR3 totals 16 residues. The part of the CDR3 DNA that was read is TGTGCCAGCAGTTCACATGACTGGGGGGATAAGTACGAG. Encoded protein: CASSSHDWGDKYE. The entire CDR3 sequence reads CASSSHDWGDKYEQYF.